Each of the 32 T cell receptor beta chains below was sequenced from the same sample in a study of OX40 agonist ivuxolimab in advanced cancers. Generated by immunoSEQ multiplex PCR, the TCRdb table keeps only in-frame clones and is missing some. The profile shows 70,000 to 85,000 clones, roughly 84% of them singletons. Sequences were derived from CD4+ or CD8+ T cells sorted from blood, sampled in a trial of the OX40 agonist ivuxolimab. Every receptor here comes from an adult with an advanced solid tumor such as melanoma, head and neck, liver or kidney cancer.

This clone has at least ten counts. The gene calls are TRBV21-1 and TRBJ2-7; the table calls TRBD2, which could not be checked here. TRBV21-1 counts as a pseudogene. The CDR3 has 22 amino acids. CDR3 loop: CASSKESQNLVVRMEKFYEQYF. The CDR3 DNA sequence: TGTGCCAGCAGCAAAGAAAGTCAAAATCTGGTTGTACGGATGGAGAAATTCTACGAGCAGTACTTC.

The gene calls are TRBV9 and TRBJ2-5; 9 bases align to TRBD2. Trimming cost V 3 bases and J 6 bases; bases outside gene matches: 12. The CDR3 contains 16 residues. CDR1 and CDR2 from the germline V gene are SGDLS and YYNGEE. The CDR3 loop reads CASSGRLAVVEKTQYF. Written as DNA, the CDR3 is TGTGCCAGCAGCGGCCGACTAGCGGTGGTGGAGAAGACCCAGTACTTC.

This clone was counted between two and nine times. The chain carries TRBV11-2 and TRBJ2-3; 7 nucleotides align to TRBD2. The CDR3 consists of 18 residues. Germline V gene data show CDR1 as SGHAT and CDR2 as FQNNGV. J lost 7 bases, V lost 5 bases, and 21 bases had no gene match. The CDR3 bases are TGTGCCAGCAGCCCCCGCCCGGGAGGAGCAACCCCCACTAATACGCAGTATTTT. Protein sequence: CASSPRPGGATPTNTQYF.

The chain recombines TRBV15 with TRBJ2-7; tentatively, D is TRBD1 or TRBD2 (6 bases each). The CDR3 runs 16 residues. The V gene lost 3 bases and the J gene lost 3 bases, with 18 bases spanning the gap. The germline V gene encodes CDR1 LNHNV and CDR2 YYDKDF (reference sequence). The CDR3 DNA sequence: TGTGCCACCAGCAGGTCAAAGGTGGGGGGCTTCTACGAGCAGTACTTC. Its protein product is CATSRSKVGGFYEQYF.

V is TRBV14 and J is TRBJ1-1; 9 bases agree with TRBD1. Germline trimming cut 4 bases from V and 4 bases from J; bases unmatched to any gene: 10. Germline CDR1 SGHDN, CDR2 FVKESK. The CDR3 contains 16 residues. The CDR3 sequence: CASSLRQGGAVTEAFF. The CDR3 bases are TGTGCCAGCAGCCTACGACAGGGGGGGGCAGTCACTGAAGCTTTCTTT.

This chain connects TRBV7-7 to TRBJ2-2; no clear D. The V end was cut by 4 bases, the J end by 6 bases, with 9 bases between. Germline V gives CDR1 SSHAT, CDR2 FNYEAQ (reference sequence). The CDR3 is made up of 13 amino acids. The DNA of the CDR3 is TGTGCCAGCAGCTCGGAGACCGCCGGGGAGCTGTTTTTT. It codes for CASSSETAGELFF.

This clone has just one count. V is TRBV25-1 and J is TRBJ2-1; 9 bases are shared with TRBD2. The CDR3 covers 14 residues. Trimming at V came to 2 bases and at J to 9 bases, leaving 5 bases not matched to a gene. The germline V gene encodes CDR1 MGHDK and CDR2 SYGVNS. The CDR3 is CASSEGGGGVEQFF. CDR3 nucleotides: TGTGCCAGCAGTGAAGGTGGCGGGGGGGTTGAGCAGTTCTTC.

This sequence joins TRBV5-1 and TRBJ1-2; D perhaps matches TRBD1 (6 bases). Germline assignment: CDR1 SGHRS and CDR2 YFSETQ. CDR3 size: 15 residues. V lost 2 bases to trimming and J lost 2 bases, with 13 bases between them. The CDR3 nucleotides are TGCGCCAGCAGCTTCTCGGCAGGGGAAAACTATGGCTACACCTTC. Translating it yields CASSFSAGENYGYTF.

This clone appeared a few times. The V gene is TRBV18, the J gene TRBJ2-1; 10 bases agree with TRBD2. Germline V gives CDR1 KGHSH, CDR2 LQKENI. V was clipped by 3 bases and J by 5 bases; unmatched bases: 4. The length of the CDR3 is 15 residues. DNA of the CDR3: TGTGCCAGCTCACCGACTAGCGGGCGGAACAATGAGCAGTTCTTC. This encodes CASSPTSGRNNEQFF.

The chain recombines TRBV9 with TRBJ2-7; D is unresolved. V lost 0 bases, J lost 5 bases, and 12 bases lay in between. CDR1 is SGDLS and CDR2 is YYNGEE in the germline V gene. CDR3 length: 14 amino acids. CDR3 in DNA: TGTGCCAGCAGCGTAGGATTGGGTAGGGACGAGCAGTACTTC. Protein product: CASSVGLGRDEQYF.

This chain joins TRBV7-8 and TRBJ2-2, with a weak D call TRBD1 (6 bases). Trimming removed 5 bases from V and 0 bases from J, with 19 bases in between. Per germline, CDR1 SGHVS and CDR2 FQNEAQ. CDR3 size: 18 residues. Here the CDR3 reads CASSQYEFKGANTGELFF. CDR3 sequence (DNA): TGTGCCAGCAGCCAATATGAATTTAAGGGGGCGAACACCGGGGAGCTGTTTTTT.

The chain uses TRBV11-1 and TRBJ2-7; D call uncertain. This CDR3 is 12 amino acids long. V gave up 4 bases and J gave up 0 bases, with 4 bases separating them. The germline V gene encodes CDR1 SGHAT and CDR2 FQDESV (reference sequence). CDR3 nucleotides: TGTGCCAGCAGCTCAAGCTCCTACGAGCAGTACTTC. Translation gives CASSSSSYEQYF.

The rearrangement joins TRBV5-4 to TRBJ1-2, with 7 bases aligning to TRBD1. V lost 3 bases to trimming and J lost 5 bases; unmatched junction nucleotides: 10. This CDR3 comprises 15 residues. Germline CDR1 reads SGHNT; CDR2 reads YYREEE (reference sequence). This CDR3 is CASSSRDREVYGYTF. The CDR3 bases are TGTGCCAGCAGCTCGCGGGACAGAGAAGTTTATGGCTACACCTTC.

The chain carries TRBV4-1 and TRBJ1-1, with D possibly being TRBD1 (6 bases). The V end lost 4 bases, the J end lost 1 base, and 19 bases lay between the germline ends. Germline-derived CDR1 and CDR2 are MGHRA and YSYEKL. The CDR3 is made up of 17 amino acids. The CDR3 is CASSLTPLGTWNTEAFF. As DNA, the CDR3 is TGCGCCAGCAGCCTCACCCCATTAGGGACATGGAACACTGAAGCTTTCTTT.

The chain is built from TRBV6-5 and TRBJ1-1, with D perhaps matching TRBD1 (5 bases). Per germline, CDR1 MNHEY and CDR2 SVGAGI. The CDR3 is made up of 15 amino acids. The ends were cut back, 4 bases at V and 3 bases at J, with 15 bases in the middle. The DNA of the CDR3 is TGTGCCAGCAGTTTAAGAGGGGTTGGTGACACTGAAGCTTTCTTT. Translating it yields CASSLRGVGDTEAFF.

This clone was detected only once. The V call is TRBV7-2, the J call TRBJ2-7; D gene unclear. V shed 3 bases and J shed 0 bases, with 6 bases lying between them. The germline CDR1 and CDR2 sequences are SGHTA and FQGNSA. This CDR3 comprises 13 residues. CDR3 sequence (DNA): TGTGCCAGCAGCTTGACGAGCTCCTACGAGCAGTACTTC. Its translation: CASSLTSSYEQYF. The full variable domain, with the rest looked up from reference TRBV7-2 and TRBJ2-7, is GAGVSQSPSNKVTEKGKDVELRCDPISGHTALYWYRQSLGQGLEFLIYFQGNSAPDKSGLPSDRFSAERTGGSVSTLTIQRTQQEDSAVYLCASSLTSSYEQYFGPGTRLTVT.

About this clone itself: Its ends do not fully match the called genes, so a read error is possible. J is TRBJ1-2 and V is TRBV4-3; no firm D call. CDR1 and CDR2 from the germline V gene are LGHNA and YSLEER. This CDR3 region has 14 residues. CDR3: CASSQDTVQVAVLF. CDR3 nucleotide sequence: TGCGCCAGCAGCCAAGATACGGTTCAGGTGGCAGTACTCTTC.

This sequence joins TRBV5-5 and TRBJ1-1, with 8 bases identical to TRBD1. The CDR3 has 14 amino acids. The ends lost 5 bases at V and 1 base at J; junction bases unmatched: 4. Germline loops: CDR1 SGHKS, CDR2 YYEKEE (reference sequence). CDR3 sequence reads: CASRETGGNTEAFF. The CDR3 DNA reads TGTGCCAGCAGGGAAACAGGGGGGAACACTGAAGCTTTCTTT.

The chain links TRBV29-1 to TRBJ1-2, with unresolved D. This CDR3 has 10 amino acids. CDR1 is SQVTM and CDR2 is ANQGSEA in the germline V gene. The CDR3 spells CNPRFPGYTF. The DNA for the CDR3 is TGCAACCCCCGGTTTCCCGGCTACACCTTC.

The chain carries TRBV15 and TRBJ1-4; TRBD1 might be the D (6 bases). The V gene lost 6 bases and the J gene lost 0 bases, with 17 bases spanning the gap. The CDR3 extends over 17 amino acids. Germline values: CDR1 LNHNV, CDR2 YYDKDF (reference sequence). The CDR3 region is CATRPDRIAATNEKLFF. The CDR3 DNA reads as TGTGCCACCAGACCTGACAGGATTGCTGCAACTAATGAAAAACTGTTTTTT.

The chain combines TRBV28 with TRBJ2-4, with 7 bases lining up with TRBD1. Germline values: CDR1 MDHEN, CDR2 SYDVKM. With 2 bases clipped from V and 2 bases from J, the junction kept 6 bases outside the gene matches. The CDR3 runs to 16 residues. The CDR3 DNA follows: TGTGCCAGCAGTTTACTCTCGAGGGGGCCCAAAAACATTCAGTACTTC. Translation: CASSLLSRGPKNIQYF.

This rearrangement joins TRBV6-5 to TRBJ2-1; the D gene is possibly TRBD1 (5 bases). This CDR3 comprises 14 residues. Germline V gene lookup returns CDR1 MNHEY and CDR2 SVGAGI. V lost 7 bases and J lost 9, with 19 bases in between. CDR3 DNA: TGTGCCAGCACGCAAGGGGATGGTCGTGGTGAGCAGTTCTTC. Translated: CASTQGDGRGEQFF.

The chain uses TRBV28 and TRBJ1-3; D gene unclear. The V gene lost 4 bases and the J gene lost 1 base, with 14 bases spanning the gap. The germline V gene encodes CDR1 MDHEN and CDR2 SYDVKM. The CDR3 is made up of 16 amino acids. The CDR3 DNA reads TGTGCCAGCAGTTGGTCCCTCCGGAGTTCTGGAAACACCATATATTTT. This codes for CASSWSLRSSGNTIYF.

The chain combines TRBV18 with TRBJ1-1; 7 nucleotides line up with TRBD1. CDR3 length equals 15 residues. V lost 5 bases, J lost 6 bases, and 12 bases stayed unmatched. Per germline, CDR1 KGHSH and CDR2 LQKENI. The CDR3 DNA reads TGTGCCAGCTCAGACTCAGGGGGGGGGCTCGCTGAAGCTTTCTTT. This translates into CASSDSGGGLAEAFF.

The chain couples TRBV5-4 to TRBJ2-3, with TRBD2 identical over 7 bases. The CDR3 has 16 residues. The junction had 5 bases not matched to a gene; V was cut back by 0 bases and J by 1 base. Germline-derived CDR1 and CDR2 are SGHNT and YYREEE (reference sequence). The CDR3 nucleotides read TGTGCCAGCAGCTTGGGCGGGAGACGGGGCACAGATACGCAGTATTTT. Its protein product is CASSLGGRRGTDTQYF.

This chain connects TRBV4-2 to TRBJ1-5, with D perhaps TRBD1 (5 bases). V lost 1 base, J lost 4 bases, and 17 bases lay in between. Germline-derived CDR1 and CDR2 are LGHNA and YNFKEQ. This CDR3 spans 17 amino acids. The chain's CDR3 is CASSQGTSDSLNQPQHF. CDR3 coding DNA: TGTGCCAGCAGCCAAGGGACCTCCGACAGTTTAAATCAGCCCCAGCATTTT.

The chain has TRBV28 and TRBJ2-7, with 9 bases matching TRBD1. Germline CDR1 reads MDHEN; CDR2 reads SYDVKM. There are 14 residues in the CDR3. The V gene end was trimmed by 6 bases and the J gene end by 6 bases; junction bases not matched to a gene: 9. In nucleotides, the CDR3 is TGTGCCAGCAGGTTACAGGGGGCGCACACCGAGCAGTACTTC. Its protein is CASRLQGAHTEQYF.

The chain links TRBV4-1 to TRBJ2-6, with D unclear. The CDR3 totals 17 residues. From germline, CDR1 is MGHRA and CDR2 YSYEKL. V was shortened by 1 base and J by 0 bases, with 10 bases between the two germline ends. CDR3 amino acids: CASSQVDGSSGANVLTF. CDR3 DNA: TGCGCCAGCAGCCAAGTAGACGGATCCTCTGGGGCCAACGTCCTGACTTTC.

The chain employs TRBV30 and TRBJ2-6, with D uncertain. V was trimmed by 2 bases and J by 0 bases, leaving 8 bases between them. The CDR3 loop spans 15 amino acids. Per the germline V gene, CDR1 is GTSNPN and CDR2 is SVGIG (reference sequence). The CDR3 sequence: CAWSLLHSGANVLTF. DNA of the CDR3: TGTGCCTGGAGTCTACTCCACTCTGGGGCCAACGTCCTGACTTTC.

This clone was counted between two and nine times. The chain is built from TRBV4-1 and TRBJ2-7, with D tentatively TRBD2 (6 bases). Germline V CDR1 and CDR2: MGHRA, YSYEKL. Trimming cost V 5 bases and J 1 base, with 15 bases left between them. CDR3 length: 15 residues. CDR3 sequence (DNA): TGCGCCAGCAGCTCCACACCTAGCGTTTCCTACGAGCAGTACTTC. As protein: CASSSTPSVSYEQYF.

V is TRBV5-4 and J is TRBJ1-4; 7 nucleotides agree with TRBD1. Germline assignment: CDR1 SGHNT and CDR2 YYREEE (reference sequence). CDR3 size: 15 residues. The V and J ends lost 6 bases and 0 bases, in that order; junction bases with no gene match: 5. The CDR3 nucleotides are TGTGCCAGCAACCCCGGGACAGCAACTAATGAAAAACTGTTTTTT. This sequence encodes CASNPGTATNEKLFF.

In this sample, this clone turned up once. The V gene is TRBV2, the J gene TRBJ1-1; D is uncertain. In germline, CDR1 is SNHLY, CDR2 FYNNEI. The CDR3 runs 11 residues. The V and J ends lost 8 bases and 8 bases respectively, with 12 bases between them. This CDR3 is CASGSQAEAFF. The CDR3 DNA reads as TGTGCCAGCGGGTCGCAGGCGGAAGCTTTCTTT.